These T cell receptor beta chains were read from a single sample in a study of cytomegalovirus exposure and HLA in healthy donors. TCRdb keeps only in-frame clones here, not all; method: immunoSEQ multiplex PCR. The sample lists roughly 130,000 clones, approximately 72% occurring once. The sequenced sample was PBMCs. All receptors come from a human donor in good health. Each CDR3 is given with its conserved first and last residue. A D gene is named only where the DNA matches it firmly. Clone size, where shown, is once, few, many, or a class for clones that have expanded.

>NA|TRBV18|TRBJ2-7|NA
TGTGCCAGCTCACCACTCGACCGACAGGCCACCTACGAGCAGTACTTC
CASSPLDRQATYEQYF
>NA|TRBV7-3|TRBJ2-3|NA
TGTGCCAGCAGTCGCATCCCGGGTACGGAGACGCAGTATTTT
CASSRIPGTETQYF
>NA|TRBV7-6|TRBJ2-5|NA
TGTGCCAGCAGCTTAGCCGGAGTTTTTGAGACCCAGTACTTC
CASSLAGVFETQYF
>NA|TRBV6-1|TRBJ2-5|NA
TGTGCCACCGTACAGGGGGGGCCCCAAGAGACCCAGTACTTC
CATVQGGPQETQYF
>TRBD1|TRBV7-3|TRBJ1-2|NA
TGTGCCAGCAGCTCCGGGGGACAGTCCCTCAGTGGCTACACCTTC
CASSSGGQSLSGYTF
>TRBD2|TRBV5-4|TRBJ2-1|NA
TGTGCCAGCAGCTCTGGACTAGCGGCCTCCTACAATGAGCAGTTCTTC
CASSSGLAASYNEQFF
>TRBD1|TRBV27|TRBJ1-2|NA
TGTGCCAGCAGTTTCGAGGGGGCACGAGGCTACACCTTC
CASSFEGARGYTF
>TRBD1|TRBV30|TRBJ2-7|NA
TGTGCCTGGAGTGTAATGGTTCCTGGGACAGTGGGTTACGAGCAGTACTTC
CAWSVMVPGTVGYEQYF
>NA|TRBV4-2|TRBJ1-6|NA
TGTGCCAGCAGCCAAGGTCGGGGGGCAAGTAATTCACCCCTCCACTTT
CASSQGRGASNSPLHF
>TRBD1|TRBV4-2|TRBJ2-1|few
TGTGCCAGCAGCCAAGATAGAAGTGGCAGGGGGAATGAGCAGTTCTTC
CASSQDRSGRGNEQFF
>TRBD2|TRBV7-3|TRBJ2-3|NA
TGTGCCAGCAGCCCCTCCGGGGGGGATACGCAGTATTTT
CASSPSGGDTQYF
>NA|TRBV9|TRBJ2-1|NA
TGTGCCAGCAGTCGAACAGGGAGCTCCTACAATGAGCAGTTCTTC
CASSRTGSSYNEQFF
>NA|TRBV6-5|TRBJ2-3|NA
TGTGCCAGCAGTTACCTAGATACGCAGTATTTT
CASSYLDTQYF
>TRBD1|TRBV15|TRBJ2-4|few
TGTGCCACCATCGGGGACAGGCTAAAAAACATTCAGTACTTC
CATIGDRLKNIQYF
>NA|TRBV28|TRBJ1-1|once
TGTGCCAGCGTGCTCCGAGGGGCGGGAGGGACTGAAGCTTTCTTT
CASVLRGAGGTEAFF
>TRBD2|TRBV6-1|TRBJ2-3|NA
TGTGCCAGCACATGGGCTAGCGGGAGTGATACGCAGTATTTT
CASTWASGSDTQYF
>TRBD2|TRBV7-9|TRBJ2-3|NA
TGTGCCAGCAGCTTTAGCGGGGGGGCCAAGGATACGCAGTATTTT
CASSFSGGAKDTQYF
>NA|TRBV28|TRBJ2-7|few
TGTGCCAGCAGTGTCGCCTCAGGGGAGTGGTACTTC
CASSVASGEWYF
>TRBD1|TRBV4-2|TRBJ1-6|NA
TGTGCCAGCAGCCAAACAGGGGGCATCCGTAGTCCACCCCTCCACTTT
CASSQTGGIRSPPLHF
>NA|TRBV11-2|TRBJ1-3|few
TGTGCCAGCAGCCTCTTCCACAGGGCTGGAAACACCATATATTTT
CASSLFHRAGNTIYF
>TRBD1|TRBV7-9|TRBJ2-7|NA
TGTGCCAGCAGTACCGGGACAGGGGGCGAGCAGTACTTC
CASSTGTGGEQYF
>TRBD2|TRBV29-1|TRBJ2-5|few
TGCAGCGTCATACCGTTGACTAGCGGGATCCAAGAGACCCAGTACTTC
CSVIPLTSGIQETQYF
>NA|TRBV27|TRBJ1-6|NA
TGTGCCAGCAGTTTTGGGCAAACCTATAATTCACCCCTCCACTTT
CASSFGQTYNSPLHF
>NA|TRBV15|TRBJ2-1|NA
TGTGCCACCAGCAGAGTGGGAGGCCTGCGGGGCAATGAGCAGTTCTTC
CATSRVGGLRGNEQFF
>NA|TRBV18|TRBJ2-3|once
TGTGCCAGCTCCTCCCGAGCGAGTAAGTTCACAGATACGCAGTATTTT
CASSSRASKFTDTQYF
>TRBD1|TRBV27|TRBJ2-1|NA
TGTGCCAGCAGTTGGACAGGCAATGAGCAGTTCTTC
CASSWTGNEQFF
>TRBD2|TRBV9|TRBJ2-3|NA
TGTGCCAGCAGCGTAGGATTGGGCGGGGGGGCCCGGGACACAGATACGCAGTATTTT
CASSVGLGGGARDTDTQYF
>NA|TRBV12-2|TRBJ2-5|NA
TGTGCAAGTCGTCCCCGGGCGGGAGGGCAAGAGACCCAGTACTTC
CASRPRAGGQETQYF
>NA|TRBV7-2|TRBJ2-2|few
TGTGCCAGCAGCCGTGACTTGAGCACCGGGGAGCTGTTTTTT
CASSRDLSTGELFF